This section outlines one T cell receptor (beta chain) sequence together with its context. Using immunoSEQ multiplex PCR, the repertoire was profiled, and TCRdb retains in-frame clones only, with some absent. The profile covers roughly 64,000 clones, with roughly 90% appearing a single time and about 9.3% taken by the ten largest. The data are from a study of blood T cell repertoires in COVID-19. Overall study: PBMCs, B-cell-depleted T cells, or T cells were the source of the cDNA or gDNA that made up the material.

Germline V gene sequence: CDR1 SGHVS, CDR2 FNYEAQ. V gave up 2 bases and J gave up 4 bases, with 18 bases separating them. The CDR3 extends over 17 amino acids. The chain couples TRBV7-6 to TRBJ2-1, with D perhaps TRBD2 (5 bases). This TCR was sampled from a woman at least 80 years old with active COVID-19. The sequenced sample was peripheral blood. CDR3 bases: TGTGCCAGCAGCTTAAGACGGAGCGGAAGTCAGTACAATGAGCAGTTCTTC. This translates into CASSLRRSGSQYNEQFF.